Listed below are T cell receptor beta chains from one sample, sequenced in a study of identical twins. Via MiXCR, TCRdb re-called the 5' RACE reads, giving one row per CDR3 protein. In the table there are 420,000 or so distinct CDR3 sequences, around 20% of which are singletons. The specimen sequenced was naive T cells sorted from blood. These receptor sequences come from a man aged 45-60 years in good health. The CDR3 runs from the conserved cysteine through the conserved F or W. The order of the fields is clone size, D gene, CDR3 length, V gene, J gene, CDR3 DNA, CDR3 protein. A D gene is named only where the DNA matches it firmly. Where a row states a size, it is once, few, many or the class of an expanded clone; other rows omit it.

>-|TRBD2|16|TRBV7-3|TRBJ2-2
TGTGCCAGCAGCTTAGCGGGAGGGCCGGGCACCGGGGAGCTGTTTTTT
CASSLAGGPGTGELFF
>-|-|16|TRBV15|TRBJ1-2
TGTGCCACCAGCAGAGGTGGCCAGAAGGCTAGCTATGGCTACACCTTC
CATSRGGQKASYGYTF
>-|-|16|TRBV3-1|TRBJ1-1
TGTGCCAGCAGCCTCGAAAGGTGGCAGGGAGACACTGAAGCTTTCTTT
CASSLERWQGDTEAFF
>many|-|15|TRBV7-9|TRBJ1-4
TGTGCCAGCAGCTTAGGCCAGGGGAGAAATGAAAAACTGTTTTTT
CASSLGQGRNEKLFF
>few|-|15|TRBV12-3/TRBV12-4|TRBJ2-1
TGTGCCGAGCAGATAGGGGGATCTTCCTACAATGAGCAGTTCTTC
CAEQIGGSSYNEQFF
>few|-|15|TRBV20-1|TRBJ2-5
TGCAGTGCTAGAAGGTCGGGACGCCCCGAGGAGACCCAGTACTTC
CSARRSGRPEETQYF
>few|-|14|TRBV5-6|TRBJ1-3
TGTGCCAGCAGCTTGATGCAGACTGGAAACACCATATATTTT
CASSLMQTGNTIYF
>few|TRBD2|17|TRBV12-3/TRBV12-4|TRBJ2-1
TGTGCCAGCAGTTTAGATGGGACTAGCGGGAGTGGCCATGAGCAGTTCTTC
CASSLDGTSGSGHEQFF
>few|-|14|TRBV3-1|TRBJ1-1
TGTGCCAGCAGCTCCCGGGACACAAACACTGAAGCTTTCTTT
CASSSRDTNTEAFF
>-|-|16|TRBV7-9|TRBJ2-3
TGTGCCAGCAGCTTAAGTAGGCGTTCCGAGCCAGATACGCAGTATTTT
CASSLSRRSEPDTQYF
>-|TRBD1|15|TRBV12-3/TRBV12-4|TRBJ1-6
TGTGCCAGCACTCAGGGGGCCCGGGGAGACTCACCCCTCCACTTT
CASTQGARGDSPLHF
>few|-|18|TRBV12-3/TRBV12-4|TRBJ2-1
TGTGCCAGCAGGACCACTCCTGCCGGCCCCAGCTCCTACAATGAGCAGTTCTTC
CASRTTPAGPSSYNEQFF
>many|-|14|TRBV4-3|TRBJ2-6
TGCGCCAGCAGCCAAGATCGGGGGGCCAACGTCCTGACTTTC
CASSQDRGANVLTF
>few|-|13|TRBV18|TRBJ2-3
TGTGCCAGCTCACCATCCGTGTTAGATACGCAGTATTTT
CASSPSVLDTQYF
>many|-|16|TRBV4-1|TRBJ2-3
TGCGCCAGCAGCCAAACAGCGGGCACTAGCACAGATACGCAGTATTTT
CASSQTAGTSTDTQYF
>few|-|13|TRBV7-2|TRBJ2-3
TGTGCCAGCAGCTTATCCCTTGGGGATACGCAGTATTTT
CASSLSLGDTQYF
>few|TRBD1|12|TRBV20-1|TRBJ2-3
TGCAGTGCTGGACAGGGCACAGATACGCAGTATTTT
CSAGQGTDTQYF
>-|TRBD1|15|TRBV7-2|TRBJ1-3
TGTGCCAGCAGCTCCGACAGGGTTACTGGAAACACCATATATTTT
CASSSDRVTGNTIYF
>-|TRBD1|13|TRBV18|TRBJ1-5
TGTGCCAGCTCCCTCAAACAGGGGCAGCCCCAGCATTTT
CASSLKQGQPQHF
>many|TRBD1|16|TRBV6-1|TRBJ1-5
TGTGCCAGCAGACAAGGACAGGGGGCTATCAATCAGCCCCAGCATTTT
CASRQGQGAINQPQHF
>-|-|15|TRBV6-5|TRBJ1-4
TGTGCCAGCAGTTACACAGTTGCAACTAATGAAAAACTGTTTTTT
CASSYTVATNEKLFF
>-|-|14|TRBV5-1|TRBJ1-2
TGCGCCAGCAGCGACCAAGGAGGGCGGGATGGCTACACCTTC
CASSDQGGRDGYTF
>-|TRBD1|14|TRBV6-1|TRBJ2-5
TGTTTCGGTTACGGACAGGGGGCGTCCCAGACCCAGTACTTC
CFGYGQGASQTQYF
>-|-|16|TRBV13|TRBJ2-1
TGTGCCAGCAGCTTAGTATCTGTGTCAGGAGACAATGAGCAGTTCTTC
CASSLVSVSGDNEQFF
>many|TRBD2|19|TRBV6-5|TRBJ2-5
TGTGCCAGCAGTTACTCTTCCGGGACTAGCGGTACAAGATTGGAGACCCAGTACTTC
CASSYSSGTSGTRLETQYF
>-|TRBD1|15|TRBV4-3|TRBJ2-7
TGCGCCAGCAGCCAAGGACAGGGGGCTATATACGAGCAGTACTTC
CASSQGQGAIYEQYF
>few|TRBD2|16|TRBV27|TRBJ2-7
TGTGCCAGCAGTTTGCTAGCGGGGGGCGTCCCCTACGAGCAGTACTTC
CASSLLAGGVPYEQYF
>many|-|14|TRBV7-2|TRBJ2-5
TGTGCCAGCAGCTTAAGGGGCCAGGGGGAGACCCAGTACTTC
CASSLRGQGETQYF
>-|TRBD2|16|TRBV4-1|TRBJ2-6
TGCGCCAGCAAACCGTGGGAGGGGTCTGGGGCCAACGTCCTGACTTTC
CASKPWEGSGANVLTF
>few|-|16|TRBV6-1|TRBJ2-5
TGTGCCAGCAGTGAAATGACAGCACCCAACCAAGAGACCCAGTACTTC
CASSEMTAPNQETQYF
>-|TRBD2|17|TRBV5-5|TRBJ2-1
TGTGCCAGCAGCCTGCTTAGCGGGGGGGCCGTCTACAATGAGCAGTTCTTC
CASSLLSGGAVYNEQFF
>-|TRBD2|14|TRBV2|TRBJ2-2
TGTGCCAGCACCCCGGGAGGGAGTACCGGGGAGCTGTTTTTT
CASTPGGSTGELFF
>few|-|13|TRBV6-5|TRBJ2-1
TGTGCCAGCAGTTACTCTAGCGGTAATGAGCAGTTCTTC
CASSYSSGNEQFF
>many|-|12|TRBV20-1|TRBJ1-1
TGCAGTGCCAGAGACAGGTTAGCTGAAGCTTTCTTT
CSARDRLAEAFF
>-|-|14|TRBV12-3/TRBV12-4|TRBJ2-4
TGTGCCAGCAGTCTGTTACAAGCCAAAAACATTCAGTACTTC
CASSLLQAKNIQYF
>few|-|10|TRBV12-3/TRBV12-4|TRBJ1-2
TGTGCCAGCAGGCTAGTAGGCTACACCTTC
CASRLVGYTF
>many|TRBD2|15|TRBV6-5|TRBJ2-7
TGTGCCAGCAGTTACTGGTCTAGCGGGATCAACGAGCAGTACTTC
CASSYWSSGINEQYF